Below are 27 T cell receptor beta chains sequenced from a single sample in a study of cytomegalovirus exposure and HLA in healthy donors. Method: immunoSEQ multiplex PCR; TCRdb's copy keeps in-frame clones and lacks some. Of some 160,000 clones listed, more than 75% are singletons. Sequenced material: PBMCs. The receptors come from a man aged 18 to 30 in good health and CMV-seronegative.

The chain is built from TRBV25-1 and TRBJ2-5; possible D gene TRBD1, 6 bases. With 6 bases removed from V and 3 bases from J, the gap between germline ends came to 8 bases. The CDR3 sequence is 12 residues long. Looked up from germline, CDR1 is MGHDK and CDR2 is SYGVNS. The CDR3 loop reads CASSWTEETQYF. In DNA form, the CDR3 reads TGTGCCAGCAGCTGGACAGAAGAGACCCAGTACTTC. Variable domain in full (rest from reference TRBV25-1 and TRBJ2-5): EADIYQTPRYLVIGTGKKITLECSQTMGHDKMYWYQQDPGMELHLIHYSYGVNSTEKGDLSSESTVSRIRTEHFPLTLESARPSHTSQYLCASSWTEETQYFGPGTRLLVL.

The rearrangement links TRBV28 to TRBJ2-2; D gene ambiguous. V gave up 7 bases and J gave up 7 bases, with 16 bases separating them. This CDR3 is 14 amino acids long. In germline, CDR1 is MDHEN, CDR2 SYDVKM. CDR3 region: CASITSDMGGELFF. The CDR3 DNA sequence: TGTGCCAGCATCACTTCTGACATGGGCGGGGAGCTGTTTTTT.

The table lists this clone with a count of one. V gene TRBV6-6 combines with J gene TRBJ2-7; TRBD1 agrees at 7 bases. Germline V gene data show CDR1 as MNHNY and CDR2 as SVGAGI (reference sequence). The J segment lost 0 bases and the V segment lost 2 bases, leaving 1 base of the junction unmatched. There are 14 residues in the CDR3. The CDR3 loop reads CASSYRDSSYEQYF. CDR3 in DNA: TGTGCCAGCAGTTACCGGGACAGCTCCTACGAGCAGTACTTC.

The chain employs TRBV2 and TRBJ2-1, with D possibly matching TRBD2 (6 bases). This CDR3 region has 13 residues. Germline V gives CDR1 SNHLY, CDR2 FYNNEI. For the CDR3, the DNA is TGTGCGGTGGGGGGTGACTCCTACAATGAGCAGTTCTTC. Translation: CAVGGDSYNEQFF.

This clone was recorded a few times. The chain links TRBV7-6 to TRBJ1-1, with D possibly matching TRBD1 (5 bases). The ends were cut back, 0 bases at V and 0 bases at J, with 8 bases in the middle. In germline, CDR1 is SGHVS, CDR2 FNYEAQ. This CDR3 region has 15 residues. CDR3 nucleotides: TGTGCCAGCAGCTTAGCTTCAGGGATGAACACTGAAGCTTTCTTT. Its protein product is CASSLASGMNTEAFF.

The chain couples TRBV7-2 to TRBJ2-7, with 9 bases fitting TRBD2. Looked up from germline, CDR1 is SGHTA and CDR2 is FQGNSA. The CDR3 consists of 16 residues. The J segment lost 4 bases and the V segment lost 5 bases, leaving 12 bases of the junction unmatched. The CDR3 reads CASSTTRIAGVYEQYF. The CDR3 bases are TGTGCCAGCAGCACGACTCGGATAGCGGGAGTTTACGAGCAGTACTTC.

J is TRBJ2-7 and V is TRBV6-5; 8 nucleotides match TRBD1. The CDR3 has 14 amino acids. The germline gives CDR1 MNHEY, CDR2 SVGAGI. V shed 7 bases, J shed 4 bases, and the junction held 9 bases outside the gene matches. The CDR3 DNA follows: TGTGCCAGCACCCCGACAGGGGTAGAATACGAGCAGTACTTC. Encoded protein: CASTPTGVEYEQYF.

V and J are TRBV27 and TRBJ1-2; 7 positions match TRBD1. V lost 5 bases and J lost 4; bases outside the gene matches: 4. The germline gives CDR1 MNHEY, CDR2 SMNVEV (reference sequence). This CDR3 contains 13 residues. The CDR3 is CASSPGTVYGYTF. The CDR3 coding sequence is TGTGCCAGCAGTCCGGGGACAGTCTATGGCTACACCTTC.

The rearrangement links TRBV29-1 to TRBJ2-2, with 8 positions matching TRBD2. CDR1 and CDR2 from the germline V gene are SQVTM and ANQGSEA. This CDR3 is built from 14 residues. The junction had 9 bases not matched to a gene; V was cut back by 6 bases and J by 6 bases. The CDR3 is CSVRQRERAGELFF. In DNA form, the CDR3 reads TGCAGCGTAAGACAGCGGGAGAGAGCCGGGGAGCTGTTTTTT.

Concerning this clone itself: Additional DNA sequences in this sample encode the identical CDR3. The rearrangement joins TRBV29-1 to TRBJ2-7, with D possibly matching TRBD2 (5 bases). The CDR3 is 12 amino acids. Between the trimmed V and J ends, which lost 3 bases and 3 bases, there was a span of 9 bases. Germline V CDR1 and CDR2: SQVTM, ANQGSEA. CDR3 coding DNA: TGCAGCGTTGAGTTACGGGACTACGAGCAGTACTTC. Translation: CSVELRDYEQYF.

DNA of the CDR3: TGCGCCAGCAGCGAACAGAACACTGAAGCTTTCTTT. It translates to CASSEQNTEAFF. The gene calls are TRBV5-1 and TRBJ1-1; D is ambiguous. CDR1 is SGHRS, CDR2 YFSETQ, per germline. The CDR3 has 12 residues. Trimming left V 4 bases short and J 1 base short, with 5 bases between. Looking up the rest from reference TRBV5-1 and TRBJ1-1 gives the full variable domain: KAGVTQTPRYLIKTRGQQVTLSCSPISGHRSVSWYQQTPGQGLQFLFEYFSETQRNKGNFPGRFSGRQFSNSRSEMNVSTLELGDSALYLCASSEQNTEAFFGQGTRLTVV.

This chain links TRBV5-1 with TRBJ2-1; D is unresolved. The ends were cut back, 2 bases at V and 1 base at J, with 4 bases in the middle. The germline V gene encodes CDR1 SGHRS and CDR2 YFSETQ. CDR3 length equals 13 residues. The CDR3 DNA reads TGCGCCAGCAGCTTCGAGTCCTACAATGAGCAGTTCTTC. Its protein product is CASSFESYNEQFF.

This rearrangement joins TRBV25-1 to TRBJ2-1, with 7 positions matching TRBD1. Losses at the gene ends were 2 bases for V and 1 base for J; bases not matched to a gene: 2. The CDR3 covers 15 residues. CDR1 and CDR2 (germline): MGHDK, SYGVNS. CDR3 loop: CASSEDRVSYNEQFF. DNA for the CDR3: TGTGCCAGCAGTGAAGACAGGGTTTCCTACAATGAGCAGTTCTTC.

The table lists this clone with a count of one. The chain couples TRBV18 to TRBJ1-2; TRBD1 agrees at 9 bases. Germline CDR1 reads KGHSH; CDR2 reads LQKENI. This CDR3 is 13 amino acids long. Trimming cost V 2 bases and J 8 bases; bases outside gene matches: 3. The CDR3 loop is CASSPGTGSGYTF. In DNA form, the CDR3 reads TGTGCCAGCTCACCAGGGACAGGGTCGGGCTACACCTTC.

V is TRBV10-3 and J is TRBJ1-4; TRBD1 matches at 9 bases. CDR1 is ENHRY, CDR2 SYGVKD, per germline. This CDR3 contains 14 residues. V lost 6 bases, J lost 6 bases, and 5 bases stayed unmatched. The CDR3 spells CAIRGDRVDEKLFF. CDR3 DNA sequence: TGTGCCATCAGGGGGGACAGGGTCGATGAAAAACTGTTTTTT.

Written as DNA, the CDR3 is TGTGCCAGTAGTATCACCGGGGGGAATCAGCCCCAGCATTTT. It translates to CASSITGGNQPQHF. This chain connects TRBV19 to TRBJ1-5, with D perhaps matching TRBD1 (5 bases). The CDR3 length is 14 residues. CDR1 is LNHDA and CDR2 is SQIVND in the germline V gene (reference sequence). Trimming took off 3 bases at V and 4 bases at J, with 10 bases between the two ends.

The CDR3 DNA reads TGCAGCGTTGAGGAGTGGCGACAGGGATACGAGCAGTACTTC. It specifies CSVEEWRQGYEQYF. V gene TRBV29-1 combines with J gene TRBJ2-7, with 7 bases fitting TRBD1. The CDR3 contains 14 residues. Germline assignment: CDR1 SQVTM and CDR2 ANQGSEA. Trimming took 3 bases from V and 4 from J; bases not matched to a gene: 9.

This clone has more than one count but fewer than ten. This chain joins TRBV28 and TRBJ2-7, with 8 bases lining up with TRBD2. The germline CDR1 and CDR2 sequences are MDHEN and SYDVKM. With 5 bases clipped from V and 4 bases from J, the junction kept 10 bases outside the gene matches. The length of the CDR3 is 15 residues. CDR3 nucleotide sequence: TGTGCCAGCAGTGGCCCAAGCGCGGGAGGATACGAGCAGTACTTC. Its protein is CASSGPSAGGYEQYF.

This chain uses TRBV29-1 with TRBJ2-1, with a tentative D call TRBD2 (7 bases). This CDR3 contains 15 residues. V was clipped by 3 bases and J by 2 bases, with 14 bases between them. Germline CDR1 reads SQVTM; CDR2 reads ANQGSEA. The CDR3 loop reads CSVDLTGGAYNEQFF. The CDR3 nucleotides are TGCAGCGTTGATCTGACGGGGGGCGCCTACAATGAGCAGTTCTTC.

The V and J genes are TRBV7-9 and TRBJ2-2, with D maybe TRBD2 (5 bases). The ends were cut back, 3 bases at V and 4 bases at J, with 15 bases in the middle. Germline CDR1 and CDR2: SEHNR and FQNEAQ (reference sequence). There are 16 residues in the CDR3. CDR3 sequence reads: CASSFMPGWATGELFF. The CDR3 nucleotides are TGTGCCAGCAGCTTCATGCCGGGGTGGGCCACCGGGGAGCTGTTTTTT. Full variable domain (rest looked up from reference TRBV7-9 and TRBJ2-2): DTGVSQNPRHKITKRGQNVTFRCDPISEHNRLYWYRQTLGQGPEFLTYFQNEAQLEKSRLLSDRFSAERPKGSFSTLEIQRTEQGDSAMYLCASSFMPGWATGELFFGEGSRLTVL.

The rearrangement joins TRBV5-1 to TRBJ2-3, with 8 positions matching TRBD2. V was clipped by 4 bases and J by 2 bases; unmatched bases: 6. The V gene's germline CDR1 is SGHRS and CDR2 YFSETQ. This CDR3 has 15 amino acids. The chain's CDR3 is CASSVTSGFTDTQYF. In DNA, the CDR3 is TGCGCCAGCAGCGTTACTAGCGGTTTCACAGATACGCAGTATTTT.

This clone was observed a few times. This sequence joins TRBV30 and TRBJ1-4; D may be TRBD1 (5 bases). Trimming cost V 3 bases and J 6 bases, with 14 bases left between them. This CDR3 is 14 amino acids long. CDR1 and CDR2 (germline): GTSNPN, SVGIG (reference sequence). The CDR3 DNA follows: TGTGCCTGGAGCAGAGGGGAGGGGTATGAAAAACTGTTTTTT. Residues: CAWSRGEGYEKLFF.

V gene TRBV5-1 combines with J gene TRBJ2-1; D not certain. Germline assignment: CDR1 SGHRS and CDR2 YFSETQ. The germline V and J ends were trimmed by 4 bases and 12 bases, with 20 bases remaining between them. This CDR3 comprises 14 residues. CDR3 sequence (DNA): TGCGCCAGCAGCCCGGCTTCCCCTAGGCCGTGGCAGTTCTTC. This sequence encodes CASSPASPRPWQFF. Full variable domain (remainder filled in from reference TRBV5-1 and TRBJ2-1): KAGVTQTPRYLIKTRGQQVTLSCSPISGHRSVSWYQQTPGQGLQFLFEYFSETQRNKGNFPGRFSGRQFSNSRSEMNVSTLELGDSALYLCASSPASPRPWQFFGPGTRLTVL.

The rearrangement uses TRBV28 and TRBJ1-1; 7 bases are a match to TRBD1. CDR3 size: 15 residues. Losses at the gene ends were 7 bases for V and 3 bases for J; bases not matched to a gene: 11. The germline V gene encodes CDR1 MDHEN and CDR2 SYDVKM. The CDR3 coding sequence is TGTGCCAGCAATCCATTACAGGGGACGGACACTGAAGCTTTCTTT. Amino acid sequence: CASNPLQGTDTEAFF.

The chain recombines TRBV6-5 with TRBJ1-1; 7 bases fit TRBD1. V shed 2 bases, J shed 11 bases, and the junction held 5 bases outside the gene matches. The CDR3 length is 12 residues. CDR1 and CDR2 (germline): MNHEY, SVGAGI. For the CDR3, the DNA is TGTGCCAGCAGTTACAGGGGGCTAGGGGCTTTCTTT. As protein: CASSYRGLGAFF.

The chain links TRBV4-2 to TRBJ1-2, with D unresolved. Deletions cut 0 bases from V and 2 bases from J, with 16 bases between. CDR1 and CDR2 (germline): LGHNA, YNFKEQ. The CDR3 is 17 amino acids. CDR3 loop: CASSQEASVTSNYGYTF. The CDR3 DNA is TGTGCCAGCAGCCAAGAGGCTTCTGTTACGTCGAACTATGGCTACACCTTC.

The gene calls are TRBV4-1 and TRBJ1-2; TRBD1 might be the D (6 bases). The CDR3 covers 12 residues. The V and J ends lost 8 bases and 8 bases respectively, with 15 bases between them. Looked up from germline, CDR1 is MGHRA and CDR2 is YSYEKL. CDR3 protein: CASSDSERGYTF. The CDR3 bases are TGCGCCAGCTCGGACAGTGAGAGGGGCTACACCTTC.